Following are 21 T cell receptor beta chains from one sample sequenced in a study of cytomegalovirus exposure and HLA in healthy donors. The PCR had 60 Vbeta and 13 Jbeta primers. Assay: immunoSEQ multiplex PCR; the TCRdb copy retains only in-frame clones and omits some. This sample has 200,000 to 250,000 clones, with 70% to 90% found just once. Sequenced: PBMCs. The receptors here all came from a girl aged 2-10 years in good health and CMV-seronegative.

This chain connects TRBV9 to TRBJ2-3, with TRBD1 as a possible D gene (5 bases). Looked up from germline, CDR1 is SGDLS and CDR2 is YYNGEE. The CDR3 extends over 15 amino acids. Trimming took off 0 bases at V and 1 base at J, with 9 bases between the two ends. CDR3 residues: CASSVAQGGTDTQYF. In DNA form, the CDR3 reads TGTGCCAGCAGCGTAGCTCAGGGCGGCACAGATACGCAGTATTTT.

This sequence joins TRBV6-1 and TRBJ1-5, with a possible D match to TRBD1 (6 bases). The V and J ends lost 6 bases and 3 bases respectively, with 12 bases between them. Germline assignment: CDR1 MNHNS and CDR2 SASEGT. This CDR3 is built from 14 residues. The chain's CDR3 is CASSTGTLNQPQHF. The CDR3 region has the DNA TGTGCCAGCAGCACCGGGACACTCAATCAGCCCCAGCATTTT.

The chain links TRBV19 to TRBJ1-2; 9 positions agree with TRBD1. Germline V gene sequence: CDR1 LNHDA, CDR2 SQIVND (reference sequence). Trimming at V came to 5 bases and at J to 7 bases, leaving 2 bases not matched to a gene. The CDR3 loop spans 12 amino acids. The CDR3 region is CASSRDRAGYTF. In DNA form, the CDR3 reads TGTGCCAGTAGTCGGGACAGGGCTGGCTACACCTTC.

V usage is TRBV7-9 and J usage is TRBJ1-2; weak D call: TRBD1 (5 bases). CDR1 is SEHNR and CDR2 is FQNEAQ in the germline V gene (reference sequence). Trimming removed 5 bases from V and 4 bases from J, with 20 bases in between. The CDR3 extends over 16 amino acids. CDR3 in amino acids: CASSPPGRVIAYGYTF. In nucleotides, the CDR3 is TGTGCCAGCAGCCCCCCCGGCAGGGTAATAGCCTATGGCTACACCTTC.

This clone was observed a single time. The chain has TRBV7-3 and TRBJ2-1; 10 bases match TRBD2. V was clipped by 0 bases and J by 7 bases; unmatched bases: 6. Per the germline V gene, CDR1 is SGHTA and CDR2 is FQGTGA. The CDR3 has 16 amino acids. CDR3 residues: CASSLTPSGGPNEQFF. As DNA, the CDR3 is TGTGCCAGCAGCTTAACTCCTAGCGGGGGCCCTAATGAGCAGTTCTTC. Full variable domain (missing parts from reference TRBV7-3 and TRBJ2-1): GAGVSQTPSNKVTEKGKYVELRCDPISGHTALYWYRQSLGQGPEFLIYFQGTGAADDSGLPNDRFFAVRPEGSVSTLKIQRTERGDSAVYLCASSLTPSGGPNEQFFGPGTRLTVL.

The chain has TRBV15 and TRBJ2-7, with 11 bases that match TRBD2. Germline V CDR1 and CDR2: LNHNV, YYDKDF (reference sequence). Unmatched junction bases numbered 12, after V lost 6 bases and J lost 5 bases. CDR3 length equals 16 residues. CDR3 in amino acids: CATRERRASGRHEQYF. The CDR3 DNA reads as TGTGCCACCAGGGAGAGGAGAGCTAGCGGGAGGCACGAGCAGTACTTC.

The rearrangement joins TRBV2 to TRBJ2-7; the match to TRBD1 covers 7 bases. The V and J ends lost 6 bases and 4 bases, in that order; junction bases with no gene match: 12. Per the germline V gene, CDR1 is SNHLY and CDR2 is FYNNEI. This CDR3 has 15 amino acids. For the CDR3, the DNA is TGTGCCAGCAGAGAAAACAGGGGTATTGGGTACGAGCAGTACTTC. It encodes CASRENRGIGYEQYF.

This clone was counted a few times. The chain employs TRBV4-1 and TRBJ1-4; 8 nucleotides match TRBD1. With V trimmed by 0 bases and J by 8 bases, 5 bases remained unmatched. The CDR3 extends over 15 amino acids. Germline V gene sequence: CDR1 MGHRA, CDR2 YSYEKL. The CDR3 sequence: CASSQDRQGREKLFF. CDR3 nucleotides: TGCGCCAGCAGCCAAGATCGACAGGGGCGAGAAAAACTGTTTTTT.

V gene TRBV5-1 combines with J gene TRBJ1-6; TRBD1 is a possible D gene (5 bases). Trimming pared 2 bases from V and 5 bases from J, leaving 11 bases between. Germline CDR1 SGHRS, CDR2 YFSETQ. There are 15 residues in the CDR3. This CDR3 is CASSLETADNSPLHF. DNA of the CDR3: TGCGCCAGCAGCTTAGAGACAGCTGATAATTCACCCCTCCACTTT.

The V gene is TRBV7-8, the J gene TRBJ1-2, with D maybe TRBD1 (5 bases). This CDR3 has 16 residues. The V and J ends lost 0 bases and 0 bases respectively, with 11 bases between them. Germline CDR1 is SGHVS and CDR2 is FQNEAQ. CDR3 bases: TGTGCCAGCAGCTTAGCGCGGACACGTTCTAACTATGGCTACACCTTC. Its translation is CASSLARTRSNYGYTF.

The chain is built from TRBV11-1 and TRBJ2-7; D gene ambiguous. V was trimmed by 5 bases and J by 2 bases, leaving 13 bases between them. This CDR3 has 14 residues. Germline V gives CDR1 SGHAT, CDR2 FQDESV (reference sequence). CDR3 DNA sequence: TGTGCCAGCAGCGTTGAGGCGCCCCCCTACGAGCAGTACTTC. Its protein product is CASSVEAPPYEQYF.

The chain links TRBV4-2 to TRBJ1-2, with 11 bases that match TRBD1. Germline V gene lookup returns CDR1 LGHNA and CDR2 YNFKEQ. Unmatched junction bases numbered 7, after V lost 3 bases and J lost 7 bases. There are 15 residues in the CDR3. CDR3 sequence (DNA): TGTGCCAGCAGCCAGGACAGGGGGCGCAAGGTTGGCTACACCTTC. Residues: CASSQDRGRKVGYTF.

This chain uses TRBV30 with TRBJ1-3; D is unresolved. V was shortened by 4 bases and J by 3 bases, with 7 bases between the two germline ends. The CDR3 totals 12 residues. From germline, CDR1 is GTSNPN and CDR2 SVGIG (reference sequence). In nucleotides, the CDR3 is TGTGCCTGGACAGCGATTGGAAACACCATATATTTT. The encoded protein is CAWTAIGNTIYF.

V gene TRBV29-1 combines with J gene TRBJ2-5, with D possibly matching TRBD2 (6 bases). The CDR3 runs 12 residues. Germline CDR1 reads SQVTM; CDR2 reads ANQGSEA. V was clipped by 3 bases and J by 5 bases, with 10 bases between them. The CDR3 reads CSVDAGSETQYF. The CDR3 region has the DNA TGCAGCGTTGATGCGGGGTCGGAGACCCAGTACTTC.

This chain joins TRBV6-5 and TRBJ2-7, with TRBD1 matching 7 bases. In germline, CDR1 is MNHEY, CDR2 SVGAGI. This CDR3 comprises 13 residues. The junction had 4 bases not matched to a gene; V was cut back by 5 bases and J by 3 bases. In DNA, the CDR3 is TGTGCCAGCAGTCAGGGACAGTTCTACGAGCAGTACTTC. This translates into CASSQGQFYEQYF.

The V call is TRBV5-6, the J call TRBJ2-3; TRBD2 might be the D (6 bases). CDR1 is SGHDT and CDR2 is YYEEEE in the germline V gene. V lost 2 bases and J lost 4, with 11 bases in between. The CDR3 is 14 residues long. CDR3 region: CASSFGEVPDTQYF. In DNA, the CDR3 is TGTGCCAGCAGCTTCGGGGAGGTACCAGATACGCAGTATTTT.

This chain links TRBV7-9 with TRBJ2-7, with TRBD2 as a possible D gene (5 bases). Germline CDR1 reads SEHNR; CDR2 reads FQNEAQ (reference sequence). The CDR3 spans 17 residues. V lost 1 base and J lost 0, with 16 bases in between. CDR3 sequence: CASSLDLGGPSSYEQYF. CDR3 in DNA: TGTGCCAGCAGCTTAGATCTTGGCGGGCCGAGCTCCTACGAGCAGTACTTC.

CDR3 coding DNA: TGTGCCAGCACCCTGGACAGGGGAGAACAGCCCCAGCATTTT. Amino acids: CASTLDRGEQPQHF. The V call is TRBV6-1, the J call TRBJ1-5, with 9 bases fitting TRBD1. CDR1 and CDR2 (germline): MNHNS, SASEGT. This CDR3 is built from 14 residues. Losses at the gene ends were 7 bases for V and 7 bases for J; bases not matched to a gene: 8.

This clone was seen once. The genes are TRBV5-1 and TRBJ2-5; 12 positions match TRBD2. V was pared by 6 bases and J by 5 bases, with 2 bases of the junction left unmatched. CDR1 SGHRS and CDR2 YFSETQ come from the germline V gene. The length of the CDR3 is 13 residues. The CDR3 spells CASTSGRAETQYF. The DNA for the CDR3 is TGCGCCAGCACTAGCGGGAGGGCGGAGACCCAGTACTTC.

The V gene is TRBV7-6, the J gene TRBJ2-5, with D possibly being TRBD2 (5 bases). Looked up from germline, CDR1 is SGHVS and CDR2 is FNYEAQ. This CDR3 has 14 amino acids. Trimming shortened V by 6 bases and J by 1 base, and 12 bases separated the two germline ends. This CDR3 is CASSLSAIQETQYF. In DNA form, the CDR3 reads TGTGCCAGCAGTCTTAGCGCCATCCAAGAGACCCAGTACTTC.

In its sample, this clone was seen a few times. This chain links TRBV7-9 with TRBJ2-7; a possible D gene is TRBD2 (7 bases). There are 14 residues in the CDR3. The V gene lost 3 bases and the J gene lost 5 bases, with 14 bases spanning the gap. Germline values: CDR1 SEHNR, CDR2 FQNEAQ (reference sequence). In nucleotides, the CDR3 is TGTGCCAGCAGCTTGGGGGGGGGCTGGGACGAGCAGTACTTC. This gives the protein CASSLGGGWDEQYF.